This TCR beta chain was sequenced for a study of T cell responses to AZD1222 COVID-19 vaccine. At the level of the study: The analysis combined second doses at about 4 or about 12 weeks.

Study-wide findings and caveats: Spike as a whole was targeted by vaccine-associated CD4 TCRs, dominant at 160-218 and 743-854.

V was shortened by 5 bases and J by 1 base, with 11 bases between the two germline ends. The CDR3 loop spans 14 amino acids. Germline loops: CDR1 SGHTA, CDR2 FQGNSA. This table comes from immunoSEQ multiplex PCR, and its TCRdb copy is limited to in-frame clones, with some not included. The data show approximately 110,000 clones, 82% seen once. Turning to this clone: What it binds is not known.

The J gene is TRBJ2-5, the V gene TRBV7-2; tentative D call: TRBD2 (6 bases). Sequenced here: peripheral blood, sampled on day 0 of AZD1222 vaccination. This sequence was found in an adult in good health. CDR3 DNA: TGTGCCAGCAGCCGGCGGGGAGTCCAAGAGACCCAGTACTTC. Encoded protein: CASSRRGVQETQYF.